These 16 T cell receptor beta chains share one sample of origin, sequenced in a study of PD-L1 blockade in urothelial cancer. Sequenced by immunoSEQ multiplex PCR; TCRdb stores in-frame clones only, minus some. The sample holds approximately 51,000 clones, just over 85% seen once. Time point indicated: pretreatment peripheral blood. Sequencing was performed on PBMCs, taken around atezolizumab (anti-PD-L1) treatment. The receptor set was obtained from a man aged 55 to 70 with urothelial cancer.

The CDR3 sequence: CASSIGLAGRVDTQYF. CDR3 nucleotide sequence: TGTGCCAGCAGTATCGGACTAGCCGGTCGGGTAGATACGCAGTATTTT. This sequence joins TRBV27 and TRBJ2-3; TRBD2 aligns across 8 bases. The V segment lost 5 bases and the J segment 5 bases; nucleotides outside the gene matches: 12. Germline loops: CDR1 MNHEY, CDR2 SMNVEV (reference sequence). This CDR3 is built from 16 residues.

V usage is TRBV19 and J usage is TRBJ1-1; possible D gene TRBD1, 6 bases. Germline CDR1 LNHDA, CDR2 SQIVND (reference sequence). The CDR3 consists of 16 residues. V lost 5 bases and J 3 bases, leaving 19 bases between the germline ends. CDR3 DNA: TGTGCCAGTAGTCCATTGCTGGGGGGGCAGGACACTGAAGCTTTCTTT. Protein sequence: CASSPLLGGQDTEAFF. The full variable domain, completed using reference TRBV19 and TRBJ1-1, is DGGITQSPKYLFRKEGQNVTLSCEQNLNHDAMYWYRQDPGQGLRLIYYSQIVNDFQKGDIAEGYSVSREKKESFPLTVTSAQKNPTAFYLCASSPLLGGQDTEAFFGQGTRLTVV.

The chain combines TRBV7-9 with TRBJ1-1, with 11 bases lining up with TRBD1. This CDR3 has 15 amino acids. The V and J ends lost 2 bases and 6 bases, in that order; junction bases with no gene match: 5. The germline CDR1 and CDR2 sequences are SEHNR and FQNEAQ (reference sequence). The CDR3 sequence: CASSLSGQGASEAFF. CDR3 DNA: TGTGCCAGCAGCTTATCCGGACAGGGGGCCTCTGAAGCTTTCTTT. The full variable domain, rest sourced from reference TRBV7-9 and TRBJ1-1, is DTGVSQNPRHKITKRGQNVTFRCDPISEHNRLYWYRQTLGQGPEFLTYFQNEAQLEKSRLLSDRFSAERPKGSFSTLEIQRTEQGDSAMYLCASSLSGQGASEAFFGQGTRLTVV.

The chain combines TRBV6-5 with TRBJ1-1, with D hard to call. The V gene's germline CDR1 is MNHEY and CDR2 SVGAGI. The V and J ends lost 2 bases and 7 bases respectively, with 11 bases between them. The CDR3 is 13 amino acids. CDR3 region: CASSYSITVEAFF. The CDR3, as DNA: TGTGCCAGCAGTTACAGCATAACAGTTGAAGCTTTCTTT.

The rearrangement joins TRBV9 to TRBJ1-1; D is perhaps TRBD1 (5 bases). Trimming cost V 0 bases and J 5 bases, with 11 bases left between them. Germline CDR1 reads SGDLS; CDR2 reads YYNGEE. The CDR3 consists of 14 residues. The CDR3 DNA reads as TGTGCCAGCAGCGTAGAGGAGGGGCGTACTGAAGCTTTCTTT. Protein: CASSVEEGRTEAFF.

This clone was counted a single time. The V and J genes are TRBV10-3 and TRBJ2-3; TRBD2 matches at 10 bases. The germline V gene encodes CDR1 ENHRY and CDR2 SYGVKD. With V trimmed by 5 bases and J by 4 bases, 3 bases remained unmatched. This CDR3 has 14 amino acids. The CDR3 region is CAISPTSGPDTQYF. CDR3 sequence (DNA): TGTGCCATCAGTCCGACTAGCGGGCCAGATACGCAGTATTTT.

This chain joins TRBV9 and TRBJ1-2, with D tentatively TRBD1 (5 bases). With 0 bases removed from V and 0 bases from J, the gap between germline ends came to 12 bases. This CDR3 contains 16 residues. Germline CDR1 reads SGDLS; CDR2 reads YYNGEE. The CDR3 here is CASSVGRDLANYGYTF. CDR3 nucleotides: TGTGCCAGCAGCGTAGGGAGGGACCTAGCTAACTATGGCTACACCTTC.

CDR3 bases: TGTGCCAGCAGTACGACAGGGCGTGGGGACATTCAGTACTTC. Protein sequence: CASSTTGRGDIQYF. V usage is TRBV6-1 and J usage is TRBJ2-4; TRBD1 matches 7 bases. Germline V gene sequence: CDR1 MNHNS, CDR2 SASEGT. This CDR3 is 14 amino acids long. J lost 8 bases, V lost 5 bases, and 9 bases had no gene match.

This chain uses TRBV15 with TRBJ2-7; 10 positions match TRBD1. J gave up 6 bases and V 0 bases, and 5 bases lay outside the gene matches. This CDR3 is built from 15 residues. The germline V gene encodes CDR1 LNHNV and CDR2 YYDKDF (reference sequence). CDR3 DNA sequence: TGTGCCACCAGCAGAGATAAACGGACAGGGGGCGAGCAGTACTTC. Translating gives CATSRDKRTGGEQYF.

This clone was observed a handful of times. The genes are TRBV29-1 and TRBJ1-2, with 8 bases identical to TRBD1. V was clipped by 4 bases and J by 7 bases; unmatched bases: 11. The CDR3 extends over 14 amino acids. CDR1 is SQVTM, CDR2 ANQGSEA, per germline. This CDR3 reads CSVVQGQGLVGYTF. CDR3 bases: TGCAGCGTTGTTCAAGGACAGGGCCTGGTTGGCTACACCTTC.

V is TRBV5-8 and J is TRBJ1-1; the D is unclear. This CDR3 region has 13 residues. Trimming left V 4 bases short and J 5 bases short, with 12 bases between. Germline CDR1 and CDR2: SGHTS and YDEGEE. CDR3 sequence reads: CASSGRRGTEAFF. CDR3 nucleotide sequence: TGTGCCAGCAGCGGCCGACGGGGAACTGAAGCTTTCTTT.

The chain employs TRBV5-4 and TRBJ2-1, with TRBD1 as a possible D gene (6 bases). The CDR3 length is 14 residues. Germline V gives CDR1 SGHNT, CDR2 YYREEE (reference sequence). The V and J ends lost 4 bases and 6 bases respectively, with 14 bases between them. In DNA form, the CDR3 reads TGTGCCAGCAGCGCGGACAGAAGCGGCAATGAGCAGTTCTTC. As protein: CASSADRSGNEQFF.

V and J are TRBV10-3 and TRBJ2-7, with 10 bases lining up with TRBD2. The ends lost 2 bases at V and 7 bases at J; junction bases unmatched: 11. Germline-derived CDR1 and CDR2 are ENHRY and SYGVKD. The CDR3 contains 16 residues. CDR3 residues: CAISEAFLAGVHEQYF. CDR3 nucleotides: TGTGCCATCAGTGAGGCCTTTCTAGCGGGGGTTCATGAGCAGTACTTC.

The CDR3 region is CSAKAYHEQFF. CDR3 DNA sequence: TGCAGTGCTAAAGCGTACCATGAGCAGTTCTTC. This chain joins TRBV20-1 and TRBJ2-1; D uncertain. The CDR3 has 11 amino acids. V lost 4 bases, J lost 8 bases, and 9 bases lay in between. Germline CDR1 is DFQATT and CDR2 is SNEGSKA (reference sequence).

V gene TRBV5-6 combines with J gene TRBJ1-6; perhaps TRBD1 as D (5 bases). Germline V gene lookup returns CDR1 SGHDT and CDR2 YYEEEE. This CDR3 has 15 amino acids. Between the trimmed V and J ends, which lost 3 bases and 6 bases, there was a span of 13 bases. CDR3 DNA: TGTGCCAGCAGCTGGGGGGAGACGCCTAATTCACCCCTCCACTTT. It is translated as CASSWGETPNSPLHF.

The chain has TRBV12-5 and TRBJ2-2; 8 positions agree with TRBD2. The V gene's germline CDR1 is LGHNT and CDR2 FRNRAP. This CDR3 is built from 15 residues. Trimming at V came to 3 bases and at J to 5 bases, leaving 5 bases not matched to a gene. CDR3 loop: CASGFGAGGTGELFF. The CDR3 nucleotides are TGTGCTAGTGGTTTCGGGGCGGGAGGTACCGGGGAGCTGTTTTTT.